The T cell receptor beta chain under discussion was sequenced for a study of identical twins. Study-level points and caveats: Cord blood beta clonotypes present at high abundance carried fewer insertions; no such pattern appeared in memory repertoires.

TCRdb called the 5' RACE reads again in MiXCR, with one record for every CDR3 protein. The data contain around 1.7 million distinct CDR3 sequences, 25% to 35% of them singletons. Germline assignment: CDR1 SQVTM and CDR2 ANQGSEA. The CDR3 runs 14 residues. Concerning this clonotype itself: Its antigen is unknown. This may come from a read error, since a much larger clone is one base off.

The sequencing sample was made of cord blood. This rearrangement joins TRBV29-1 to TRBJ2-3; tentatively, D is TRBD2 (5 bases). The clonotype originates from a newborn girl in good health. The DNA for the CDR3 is TGCAGCGTTCACTCAGCGGCTAGCACAGATACGCAGTGTTTT. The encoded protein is CSVHSAASTDTQCF.